These T cell receptor beta chains were read from a single sample in a study of T cells in Graves' hyperthyroidism and ophthalmopathy. TCRdb used MiXCR to reprocess the multiplex PCR reads, holding one entry per CDR3 protein. The sample shows more than 500,000 distinct CDR3 sequences, 16% of them seen only once. Sequencing input: blood. All receptors derive from a woman aged 30 to 39 with Graves' ophthalmopathy. CDR3s include the opening cysteine and the closing phenylalanine or tryptophan. The order of the fields is clone size, D gene, CDR3 length, V gene, J gene, CDR3 protein, CDR3 DNA. A D gene is named only where the DNA matches it firmly. Clone size appears in some rows only: once, few, many, or a class for an expanded clone.

few	-	13	TRBV15	TRBJ2-7	CATSRDSAYEQYF	TGTGCCACCAGCAGAGATTCTGCGTACGAGCAGTACTTC
-	-	13	TRBV20-1	TRBJ1-6	CSAPAGPSSPLHF	TGCAGTGCTCCTGCGGGGCCTAGTTCACCCCTCCACTTT
-	-	12	TRBV15	TRBJ1-5	CATSRDQTGIHF	TGTGCCACCAGCAGAGATCAAACAGGGATACATTTT
-	-	14	TRBV5-1	TRBJ1-2	CASSPIQSSNGYTF	TGCGCCAGCAGCCCAATTCAAAGTTCGAACGGCTACACCTTC
many	-	14	TRBV3-1	TRBJ2-2	CASSQYRVTGELFF	TGTGCCAGCAGCCAATACAGGGTAACCGGGGAGCTGTTTTTT
many	TRBD1	17	TRBV7-2	TRBJ2-1	CASSFPSDRVRYNEQFF	TGTGCCAGCAGCTTCCCGTCCGACAGGGTGAGGTACAATGAGCAGTTCTTC
few	TRBD1	17	TRBV14	TRBJ2-1	CASSPGTGRGWYNEQFF	TGTGCCAGCAGCCCTGGGACAGGGAGAGGTTGGTACAATGAGCAGTTCTTC
few	-	17	TRBV20-1	TRBJ2-4	CSARDRGQAGAKNIQYF	TGCAGTGCTAGGGATCGAGGACAGGCGGGGGCCAAAAACATTCAGTACTTC
many	-	12	TRBV28	TRBJ2-5	CASGDLLETQYF	TGTGCCAGCGGGGACTTGTTGGAGACCCAGTACTTC
-	-	16	TRBV7-2	TRBJ2-1	CASSLDGAGHYNEQFF	TGTGCCAGCAGCTTAGATGGTGCGGGGCACTACAATGAGCAGTTCTTC
many	TRBD2	13	TRBV20-1	TRBJ2-1	CSASTGGEDEQFF	TGCAGTGCTAGTACGGGAGGGGAGGATGAGCAGTTCTTC
many	TRBD2	14	TRBV3-1	TRBJ2-7	CASSRSGRAFEQYF	TGTGCCAGCAGCCGAAGCGGGAGGGCCTTCGAGCAGTACTTC
many	-	11	TRBV20-1	TRBJ2-1	CSAVTGRVQFF	TGCAGTGCTGTTACAGGGCGGGTGCAGTTCTTC
many	-	13	TRBV30	TRBJ1-1	CAWSDRLNTEAFF	TGTGCCTGGAGTGATAGGCTGAACACTGAAGCTTTCTTT
many	-	12	TRBV7-9	TRBJ2-1	CASSLVDNEQFF	TGTGCCAGCAGCTTAGTGGACAATGAGCAGTTCTTC
many	-	13	TRBV30	TRBJ1-5	CAWSVQRNQPQHF	TGTGCCTGGAGTGTCCAGCGTAATCAGCCCCAGCATTTT
-	-	16	TRBV24-1	TRBJ2-2	CATSDPRVEVDGEQFF	TGTGCCACCAGTGACCCCCGAGTGGAGGTCGACGGGGAGCAGTTTTTT
-	TRBD1	16	TRBV28	TRBJ2-3	CASSPQGQGNTDTQYF	TGTGCCAGCAGTCCTCAAGGACAGGGGAACACAGATACGCAGTATTTT
many	-	13	TRBV12-3/TRBV12-4	TRBJ1-2	CASSIGGISGYTF	TGTGCCAGCAGCATAGGGGGGATTTCTGGCTACACCTTC
-	TRBD1	15	TRBV19	TRBJ2-7	CASSLADRSSYEQYF	TGTGCCAGTAGTCTCGCGGACAGGAGCTCCTACGAGCAGTACTTC
many	-	14	TRBV18	TRBJ1-5	CASSGGPSNQPQHF	TGTGCCAGCTCCGGGGGGCCAAGCAATCAGCCCCAGCATTTT
many	TRBD2	14	TRBV7-8	TRBJ2-7	CASSPGTSVTEQYF	TGTGCCAGCAGCCCCGGGACTAGCGTTACCGAGCAGTACTTC
many	-	15	TRBV28	TRBJ2-7	CASSFLQASSYEQYF	TGTGCCAGCAGTTTTCTGCAGGCGAGCTCCTACGAGCAGTACTTC
many	-	13	TRBV4-2	TRBJ1-1	CASSVEDSQEAFF	TGTGCCAGCAGCGTAGAGGACAGTCAAGAAGCTTTCTTT
-	-	14	TRBV19	TRBJ2-3	CATTLSSGDYTQYF	TGTGCCACAACACTTTCCTCCGGGGATTATACGCAGTATTTT
-	-	18	TRBV20-1	TRBJ1-6	CSARITGSASSYNSPLHF	TGCAGTGCTAGAATCACCGGCTCGGCGAGCTCCTATAATTCACCCCTCCACTTT
many	-	14	TRBV30	TRBJ1-1	CAWSRGTLDTEAFF	TGTGCCTGGAGTAGGGGGACATTAGACACTGAAGCTTTCTTT
-	-	14	TRBV14	TRBJ1-1	CASSPAPGGTEAFF	TGTGCCAGCAGCCCCGCCCCGGGGGGCACTGAAGCTTTCTTT
many	-	15	TRBV28	TRBJ2-5	CASSSLAEGVETQYF	TGTGCCAGCAGCTCACTGGCGGAGGGAGTGGAGACCCAGTACTTC
many	-	14	TRBV20-1	TRBJ2-7	CSAREAALSYEQYF	TGCAGTGCTAGAGAAGCGGCCCTCTCCTACGAGCAGTACTTC
-	TRBD2	15	TRBV20-1	TRBJ2-1	CSANRLAGGYNEQFF	TGCAGTGCTAACCGACTAGCGGGAGGGTACAATGAGCAGTTCTTC
many	-	15	TRBV12-3/TRBV12-4	TRBJ1-5	CASNPDNGRDQPQHF	TGTGCCAGCAACCCGGACAACGGTCGAGATCAGCCCCAGCATTTT
many	-	11	TRBV7-2	TRBJ2-7	CASSPQGEQYF	TGTGCCAGCAGCCCCCAGGGGGAGCAGTACTTC
few	-	15	TRBV6-2/TRBV6-3	TRBJ2-1	CASSYTRQTYNEQFF	TGTGCCAGCAGTTACACACGACAAACCTACAATGAGCAGTTCTTC
many	-	13	TRBV7-2	TRBJ1-2	CASSSYVAVNYTF	TGTGCCAGCAGCTCCTATGTGGCGGTGAACTACACCTTC
many	-	15	TRBV7-8	TRBJ1-5	CASSLGGWALEPQHF	TGTGCCAGCAGCTTAGGGGGTTGGGCCCTGGAGCCCCAGCATTTT
few	-	13	TRBV6-2/TRBV6-3	TRBJ2-7	CAGNRRGWDEQYF	TGTGCCGGGAATCGGAGAGGTTGGGACGAGCAGTACTTC
few	TRBD1	15	TRBV2	TRBJ1-3	CVSSLRGTGRNTIYF	TGTGTCAGCAGCCTGAGAGGGACAGGAAGAAACACCATATATTTT
-	TRBD1	14	TRBV6-2/TRBV6-3	TRBJ1-5	CASSYLDRYQPQHF	TGTGCCAGCAGTTACCTGGACAGGTATCAGCCCCAGCATTTT
many	-	14	TRBV7-2	TRBJ1-5	CASSSRNSNQPQHF	TGTGCCAGCAGCTCCCGGAACAGCAATCAGCCCCAGCATTTT
many	-	15	TRBV30	TRBJ1-6	CAWSPTGGLDSPLHF	TGTGCCTGGAGCCCGACAGGTGGGCTAGATTCACCCCTCCACTTT
-	TRBD1	12	TRBV29-1	TRBJ2-7	CSVSDRAAEQYF	TGCAGCGTCTCGGACAGGGCGGCCGAGCAGTACTTC
-	-	17	TRBV4-3	TRBJ2-3	CASSQDPFRGTTDTQYF	TGCGCCAGCAGCCAAGATCCGTTCCGGGGGACGACAGATACGCAGTATTTT
many	TRBD1	15	TRBV7-9	TRBJ2-7	CASSIAGTEGYEQYF	TGTGCCAGCAGCATAGCCGGGACAGAAGGCTACGAGCAGTACTTC
-	-	15	TRBV11-2	TRBJ2-2	CASSLDPGFTGELFF	TGTGCCAGCAGCTTAGATCCGGGATTCACCGGGGAGCTGTTTTTT
-	TRBD1	14	TRBV2	TRBJ1-5	CASSANRGNQPQHF	TGTGCCAGCAGCGCAAACAGGGGGAATCAGCCCCAGCATTTT
many	-	15	TRBV6-5	TRBJ2-1	CASSYLDRDYNEQFF	TGTGCCAGCAGTTACTTGGACAGAGACTACAATGAGCAGTTCTTC
many	-	13	TRBV20-1	TRBJ2-7	CSADQTLGYEQYF	TGCAGTGCTGACCAGACATTGGGCTACGAGCAGTACTTC
few	-	13	TRBV12-3/TRBV12-4	TRBJ2-7	CASSSGATYEQYF	TGTGCCAGCAGTTCTGGGGCCACCTACGAGCAGTACTTC